The 17 T cell receptor beta chains listed next were all sequenced from one sample in a study of cytomegalovirus exposure and HLA in healthy donors. Primers for the PCR totalled 60 Vbeta and 13 Jbeta. The table came from immunoSEQ multiplex PCR; TCRdb's copy has only in-frame clones and leaves some out. The sample yields under 200,000 clones, roughly 77% seen once. Sequenced material: PBMCs. All receptors come from a man aged 50-59 years in good health and CMV-seropositive.

This clone was observed a handful of times. The CDR3 sequence: CASSTPTGDGELFF. CDR3 DNA: TGTGCCAGCAGCACCCCGACAGGGGACGGGGAGCTGTTTTTT. V is TRBV25-1 and J is TRBJ2-2; 8 bases match TRBD1. J lost 7 bases, V lost 6 bases, and 7 bases had no gene match. From germline, CDR1 is MGHDK and CDR2 SYGVNS. This CDR3 is 14 amino acids long.

CDR3 in amino acids: CATSPGRARSLNYGYTF. For the CDR3, the DNA is TGCGCCACCAGTCCGGGGAGGGCCCGATCCCTTAACTATGGCTACACCTTC. The V and J genes are TRBV4-1 and TRBJ1-2; unclear D gene. Deletions cut 10 bases from V and 1 base from J, with 25 bases between. The CDR3 totals 17 residues. CDR1 is MGHRA, CDR2 YSYEKL, per germline.

V usage is TRBV10-3 and J usage is TRBJ2-7; TRBD1 is a possible D gene (5 bases). V was cut by 5 bases and J by 3 bases, with 8 bases left in between. The CDR3 extends over 12 amino acids. CDR1 ENHRY and CDR2 SYGVKD come from the germline V gene. CDR3 in amino acids: CAISSQGYEQYF. The CDR3 DNA sequence: TGTGCCATCAGTTCTCAGGGCTACGAGCAGTACTTC.

The chain combines TRBV4-1 with TRBJ1-2, with D possibly being TRBD1 (5 bases). With 10 bases removed from V and 3 bases from J, the gap between germline ends came to 15 bases. This CDR3 has 13 residues. CDR1 is MGHRA, CDR2 YSYEKL, per germline. Here the CDR3 DNA reads TGCGCCACCTCTGACAGCACCGACTATGGCTACACCTTC. Encoded protein: CATSDSTDYGYTF.

This clone was picked up one time. The chain links TRBV6-5 to TRBJ1-1; D ambiguous. From germline, CDR1 is MNHEY and CDR2 SVGAGI. Between the trimmed V and J ends, which lost 0 bases and 0 bases, there was a span of 11 bases. The CDR3 extends over 16 amino acids. The DNA for the CDR3 is TGTGCCAGCAGTTACTCGATACGGGTGCTGAACACTGAAGCTTTCTTT. This gives the protein CASSYSIRVLNTEAFF.

This chain joins TRBV14 and TRBJ2-3; D possibly corresponds to TRBD2 (6 bases). The V end lost 0 bases, the J end lost 5 bases, and 9 bases lay between the germline ends. The CDR3 runs 14 residues. CDR1 is SGHDN, CDR2 FVKESK, per germline. CDR3 amino acids: CASSQDRGGDTQYF. DNA for the CDR3: TGTGCCAGCAGCCAAGATAGGGGAGGAGATACGCAGTATTTT.

The rearrangement links TRBV29-1 to TRBJ2-7; tentative D call: TRBD2 (7 bases). V was trimmed by 0 bases and J by 0 bases, leaving 18 bases between them. This CDR3 spans 17 amino acids. The germline CDR1 and CDR2 sequences are SQVTM and ANQGSEA. This CDR3 reads CSVEDGRGINSSYEQYF. The CDR3 nucleotides are TGCAGCGTTGAAGATGGGAGGGGGATTAATAGCTCCTACGAGCAGTACTTC.

This sequence joins TRBV5-3 and TRBJ1-1; TRBD1 agrees at 7 bases. TRBV5-3 falls under the ORF class, with uncertain function. Trimming cost V 0 bases and J 1 base; bases outside gene matches: 3. This CDR3 contains 15 residues. CDR3 nucleotides: TGTGCCAGAAGCTTGGGTGAGGGGGCGAACACTGAAGCTTTCTTT. Protein product: CARSLGEGANTEAFF.

This clone was counted once. This rearrangement joins TRBV11-2 to TRBJ1-1; perhaps TRBD1 as D (5 bases). This CDR3 is built from 16 residues. The germline CDR1 and CDR2 sequences are SGHAT and FQNNGV. Trimming left V 1 base short and J 1 base short, with 13 bases between. The CDR3 DNA sequence: TGTGCCAGCAGCTTAGGTCCACAGGTGGGGAACACTGAAGCTTTCTTT. Translating it yields CASSLGPQVGNTEAFF.

The CDR3 reads CASSLARLAGLTYEQYF. CDR3 bases: TGTGCCAGCAGCTTAGCGAGGCTAGCGGGCTTAACCTACGAGCAGTACTTC. V is TRBV7-2 and J is TRBJ2-7; 8 bases line up with TRBD2. J gave up 2 bases and V 0 bases, and 9 bases lay outside the gene matches. The CDR3 has 17 amino acids. Germline V gives CDR1 SGHTA, CDR2 FQGNSA.

The chain carries TRBV10-2 and TRBJ2-7; possibly TRBD2 for D (6 bases). CDR1 WSHSY and CDR2 SAAADI come from the germline V gene. The CDR3 length is 15 residues. Trimming pared 0 bases from V and 5 bases from J, leaving 14 bases between. The CDR3 here is CASSESLRGWHEQYF. CDR3 DNA sequence: TGCGCCAGCAGTGAGTCACTGCGGGGATGGCACGAGCAGTACTTC.

As for this clone: The junction shows a germline mismatch at one end, possibly a read error. Distinct nucleotide sequences in the sample also encode this CDR3. This sequence joins TRBV7-9 and TRBJ1-1; maybe TRBD1 (5 bases). The CDR3 has 14 amino acids. Germline V gene data show CDR1 as SEHNR and CDR2 as FQNEAQ (reference sequence). CDR3 nucleotide sequence: TGCGCCAGCAGCCCCGTCAGGGTTGACACTGAAGCTTTCTTT. Translating gives CASSPVRVDTEAFF.

This clone was seen a few times. The V and J genes are TRBV11-2 and TRBJ1-6; D remains unclear. Germline CDR1 is SGHAT and CDR2 is FQNNGV. The CDR3 has 14 amino acids. V lost 4 bases, J lost 5 bases, and 9 bases lay in between. CDR3 amino acids: CASSSQPDNSPLHF. Here the CDR3 DNA reads TGTGCCAGCAGCTCTCAACCAGATAATTCACCCCTCCACTTT.

The rearrangement links TRBV2 to TRBJ2-5, with 7 bases that match TRBD2. Germline lookup yields CDR1 SNHLY and CDR2 FYNNEI. The CDR3 contains 14 residues. V lost 7 bases and J lost 5; bases outside the gene matches: 10. The CDR3 coding sequence is TGTGCCAGCATCACCGGGTGGCGGGAGGAGACCCAGTACTTC. Amino acid sequence: CASITGWREETQYF.

Only a few counts were recorded for this clone. The chain combines TRBV5-5 with TRBJ2-1; 13 bases are a match to TRBD2. CDR1 is SGHKS, CDR2 YYEKEE, per germline (reference sequence). J was trimmed by 3 bases and V by 4 bases; bases with no gene match: 4. The length of the CDR3 is 16 residues. CDR3 DNA: TGTGCCAGCAGCATGGGACTAGCGGGGTACTACAATGAGCAGTTCTTC. Residues: CASSMGLAGYYNEQFF.

This clone was counted a single time. This chain uses TRBV27 with TRBJ1-6; a weak D match, TRBD1 (6 bases). Germline CDR1 MNHEY, CDR2 SMNVEV (reference sequence). The CDR3 is 17 residues long. V lost 5 bases and J 5 bases, leaving 19 bases between the germline ends. The CDR3 DNA reads as TGTGCCAGCAGTAAAAAAGGGACAAGCACGGATAATTCACCCCTCCACTTT. Amino acids: CASSKKGTSTDNSPLHF.

The chain joins TRBV19 to TRBJ1-5; tentatively, D is TRBD1 (6 bases). The CDR3 loop spans 17 amino acids. V was cut by 3 bases and J by 6 bases, with 21 bases left in between. Germline V gives CDR1 LNHDA, CDR2 SQIVND (reference sequence). The CDR3 sequence: CASSIREGVRLGQPQHF. DNA of the CDR3: TGTGCCAGTAGTATTAGGGAGGGGGTAAGATTGGGTCAGCCCCAGCATTTT.